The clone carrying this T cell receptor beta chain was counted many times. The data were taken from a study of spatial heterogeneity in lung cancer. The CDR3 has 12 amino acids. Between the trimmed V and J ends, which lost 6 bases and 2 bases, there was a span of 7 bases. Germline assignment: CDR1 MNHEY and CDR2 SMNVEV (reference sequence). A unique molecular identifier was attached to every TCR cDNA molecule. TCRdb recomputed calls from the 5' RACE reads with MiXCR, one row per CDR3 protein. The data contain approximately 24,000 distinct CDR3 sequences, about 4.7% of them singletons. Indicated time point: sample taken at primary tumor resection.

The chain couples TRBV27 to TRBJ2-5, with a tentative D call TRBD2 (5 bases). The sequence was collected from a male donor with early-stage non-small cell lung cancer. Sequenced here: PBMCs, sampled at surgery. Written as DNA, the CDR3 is TGTGCCAGCAGACGGGATCAAGAGACCCAGTACTTC. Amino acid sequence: CASRRDQETQYF.